What follows are 6 T cell receptor beta chains derived from one specimen sequenced in a study of control samples from healthy donors and cancer patients. Generated by immunoSEQ multiplex PCR, the TCRdb table keeps only in-frame clones and is missing some. The specimen's table records 150,000 to 200,000 clones. Material: blood. These receptors originate from a woman aged 25 to 39 in good health.

The chain has TRBV10-3 and TRBJ1-1, with no clear D. The germline gives CDR1 ENHRY, CDR2 SYGVKD. The CDR3 extends over 15 amino acids. With 3 bases removed from V and 0 bases from J, the gap between germline ends came to 11 bases. The CDR3 is CAISEQLNMNTEAFF. Here the CDR3 DNA reads TGTGCCATCAGTGAACAGCTTAACATGAACACTGAAGCTTTCTTT.

V and J are TRBV5-1 and TRBJ2-2; 8 nucleotides match TRBD1. V shed 7 bases, J shed 6 bases, and the junction held 8 bases outside the gene matches. The CDR3 length is 14 residues. Germline V gives CDR1 SGHRS, CDR2 YFSETQ. CDR3 amino acids: CASARDRRAGELFF. The DNA of the CDR3 is TGCGCCAGCGCCCGGGACAGGAGGGCCGGGGAGCTGTTTTTT.

V gene TRBV7-2 combines with J gene TRBJ2-5; D could derive from TRBD1 or TRBD2 (5 bases each). V was clipped by 1 base and J by 5 bases, with 11 bases between them. Looked up from germline, CDR1 is SGHTA and CDR2 is FQGNSA. The CDR3 has 14 residues. The CDR3 spells CASSLDPGRETQYF. CDR3 bases: TGTGCCAGCAGCTTAGATCCGGGGCGGGAGACCCAGTACTTC.

The rearrangement joins TRBV27 to TRBJ2-7; 7 nucleotides line up with TRBD2. The germline CDR1 and CDR2 sequences are MNHEY and SMNVEV (reference sequence). The CDR3 runs 16 residues. Trimming cost V 4 bases and J 1 base; bases outside gene matches: 10. The CDR3 DNA is TGTGCCAGCAGTTCTCCTCAGAGCGGGGTGTCCTACGAGCAGTACTTC. Translation gives CASSSPQSGVSYEQYF.

The J gene is TRBJ2-2, the V gene TRBV11-2; D not resolved. Germline lookup yields CDR1 SGHAT and CDR2 FQNNGV. The CDR3 is 16 residues long. Trimming took 0 bases from V and 1 from J, leaving 9 bases between them. The CDR3 nucleotides are TGTGCCAGCAGCTTAGAGGGTCCCGGGAACACCGGGGAGCTGTTTTTT. Encoded protein: CASSLEGPGNTGELFF.

The gene calls are TRBV7-6 and TRBJ1-4; D remains ambiguous. Germline CDR1 and CDR2: SGHVS and FNYEAQ. V lost 3 bases and J lost 0, with 11 bases in between. The CDR3 extends over 16 amino acids. This CDR3 is CASSFPSRTTNEKLFF. The CDR3 nucleotides are TGTGCCAGCAGCTTCCCTAGCCGAACAACTAATGAAAAACTGTTTTTT.